This TCR beta chain is drawn from a study of blood T cell repertoires in COVID-19 (dated by TCRdb to between 2020 and 2021). Study-level background: The collaborator samples originated in the United States, Italy and Spain and spanned the acute and convalescent phases of COVID-19. The prospective study material was composed of cDNA or gDNA derived from T cells, B-cell-depleted T cells, or PBMCs. The repertoires were released in a freely available public database intended as a resource for research on the immune response to SARS-CoV-2. The samples were drawn from two sources: the first 160 participants of the ongoing ImmuneRACE study, and 1,254 subjects contributed by 6 global collaborators. Nearly every sample came with metadata listing a de-identified subject ID, COVID-19 status, age in years and sex. The dataset comprised deeply sampled blood TCRbeta repertoires from subjects exposed to, actively infected with, or recovered from COVID-19. HLA class I and class II types, where available, came from metadata supplied by the sample provider rather than from assay-based typing. Broad study findings and their caveats: The quantity of clinical and demographic metadata differed by source and by participant and was supplied without curation.

As concerns this clone: The specificity of this receptor is unknown. Base qualities are missing; no much larger clone stands one base away.

The germline V gene encodes CDR1 DFQATT and CDR2 SNEGSKA (reference sequence). V was cut back by 3 bases and J by 0 bases, leaving a gap of 17 bases between them. The CDR3 holds 16 amino acids from the cysteine to the phenylalanine. Only CDR3 DNA is held: 48 bases, read in frame from base 1. TCRbeta CDR3 regions were amplified from genomic DNA using the immunoSEQ Assay, a bias-controlled multiplex PCR. The authors processed their data as follows. The number of nucleated cells in each sample was estimated from the amplification of reference gene primers within the assay. To quantify the absolute abundance of each unique TCRbeta CDR3 rearrangement, sequence reads were collapsed and filtered. For each sample, productive Simpson clonality was calculated as the square root of Simpson's diversity index over productive rearrangements. Here the immuneACCESS table is served through TCRdb, limited to in-frame sequences with V and J called. Missing clones are a known gap in these copies; in checked studies unresolved V genes cover under half, and the rest lacks a known reason. Clone size and the V and J calls come from that table; the DNA yielded D and trimming. The table for this sample lists about 73,000 clones; 82% of them were counted only once. Together, the top ten hold 4% to 5% of the sample.

Each collaborating institution followed its own protocols to collect whole blood in K2EDTA tubes. For TCRbeta analysis, collaborators shipped samples as frozen whole blood, isolated PBMCs, or DNA extracted from either of those sample types. Sequencing was done on a sample of peripheral blood. The sequence came from a woman in her fifties or sixties with acute or convalescent COVID-19. The V and J segments used are TRBV20-1 and TRBJ1-1, with TRBD1 as a weak D call on 5 bases. The DNA reads TGCAGTGCTAGTATTGGGGCGGGGACGTTGAACACTGAAGCTTTCTTT. The resulting protein is CSASIGAGTLNTEAFF.